One and the same sample provided the 10 T cell receptor beta chains below, sequenced in a study of blood T cell repertoires in COVID-19 (dated by TCRdb to 2018 to 2020). Receptors were amplified or captured by the immunoSEQ multiplex PCR assay. This immuneACCESS table, as held by TCRdb, lists in-frame sequences with V and J called but not all clones. Of the missing ones, under half trace to an unresolved V gene in checked studies; the others have no known cause. The sample table contains roughly 150,000 clones; only one count was recorded for 89% of them. Around 2.9% of the sample lies in the top ten. The sample taken for sequencing was peripheral blood. All receptors derive from a man aged 55 to 70 with acute or convalescent COVID-19.

The rearrangement uses TRBV27 and TRBJ2-1; TRBD1 agrees at 7 bases. The germline CDR1 and CDR2 sequences are MNHEY and SMNVEV (reference sequence). V was clipped by 6 bases and J by 8 bases; unmatched bases: 13. This CDR3 has 15 residues. CDR3 region: CASSRDRAYSDEQFF. The CDR3 DNA is TGTGCCAGCAGCCGAGACAGGGCTTACTCCGATGAGCAGTTCTTC.

The V gene is TRBV27, the J gene TRBJ1-1, with D possibly being TRBD1 (6 bases). Deletions cut 2 bases from V and 6 bases from J, with 13 bases between. The CDR3 totals 14 residues. CDR1 and CDR2 from the germline V gene are MNHEY and SMNVEV (reference sequence). CDR3 bases: TGTGCCAGCAGTTTAGGTAGGGGGTGGCCTGAAGCTTTCTTT. Its protein product is CASSLGRGWPEAFF.

The J gene is TRBJ2-7, the V gene TRBV18; TRBD1 matches 9 bases. The CDR3 sequence is 12 residues long. From germline, CDR1 is KGHSH and CDR2 LQKENI. The V segment lost 6 bases and the J segment 5 bases; nucleotides outside the gene matches: 2. The CDR3 DNA reads TGTGCCAGCTCCCGGACAGGGGACGAGCAGTACTTC. It yields the protein CASSRTGDEQYF.

The V and J genes are TRBV6-5 and TRBJ1-4; D call uncertain. The CDR3 runs 14 residues. Germline CDR1 reads MNHEY; CDR2 reads SVGAGI. Trimming took 6 bases from V and 1 from J, leaving 9 bases between them. CDR3 in DNA: TGTGCCAGCAGACCCTCAGTAACTAATGAAAAACTGTTTTTT. Protein product: CASRPSVTNEKLFF.

CDR3 region: CASSWDSRGEQYF. The CDR3, as DNA: TGTGCCAGCAGCTGGGACTCCCGGGGTGAGCAGTACTTC. The chain combines TRBV11-2 with TRBJ2-7; tentatively, D is TRBD2 (6 bases). The CDR3 has 13 amino acids. Trimming removed 4 bases from V and 7 bases from J, with 14 bases in between. Germline CDR1 and CDR2: SGHAT and FQNNGV.

This chain links TRBV9 with TRBJ1-2, with 8 positions matching TRBD1. CDR3 length: 15 amino acids. CDR1 and CDR2 from the germline V gene are SGDLS and YYNGEE. V dropped 0 bases and J dropped 7; count of bases not matched to a gene: 8. This CDR3 reads CASSVEAQGALGYTF. The CDR3 bases are TGTGCCAGCAGCGTAGAGGCGCAGGGGGCGCTTGGCTACACCTTC.

The chain uses TRBV12-5 and TRBJ1-2; 11 nucleotides match TRBD1. V lost 2 bases to trimming and J lost 4 bases; unmatched junction nucleotides: 12. CDR3 length: 18 amino acids. Germline loops: CDR1 LGHNT, CDR2 FRNRAP. The CDR3 DNA follows: TGTGCTAGTGGTTTGCCTGAGGGACAGGGGGTAGGTAGCTATGGCTACACCTTC. Translation gives CASGLPEGQGVGSYGYTF.

V and J are TRBV2 and TRBJ1-5; 7 positions agree with TRBD1. This CDR3 region has 15 residues. Per the germline V gene, CDR1 is SNHLY and CDR2 is FYNNEI. V lost 6 bases, J lost 0 bases, and 5 bases stayed unmatched. Written as DNA, the CDR3 is TGTGCCAGCAGACGGGGACAGACTAGCAATCAGCCCCAGCATTTT. Protein sequence: CASRRGQTSNQPQHF.

CDR3 loop: CASSQTGVKAEKLFF. For the CDR3, the DNA is TGCGCCAGCAGCCAAACGGGGGTAAAGGCTGAAAAACTGTTTTTT. V gene TRBV4-1 combines with J gene TRBJ1-4; D is possibly TRBD1 (5 bases). The V end lost 2 bases, the J end lost 7 bases, and 14 bases lay between the germline ends. This CDR3 is built from 15 residues. CDR1 is MGHRA and CDR2 is YSYEKL in the germline V gene.

The DNA of the CDR3 is TGTGCCAGCGAGGGCACACGCTCTGGGGCCAACGTCCTGACTTTC. It yields the protein CASEGTRSGANVLTF. This sequence joins TRBV6-5 and TRBJ2-6, with a tentative D call TRBD2 (5 bases). V lost 8 bases and J 0 bases, leaving 11 bases between the germline ends. The CDR3 extends over 15 amino acids. The V gene's germline CDR1 is MNHEY and CDR2 SVGAGI.